The clone carrying this T cell receptor beta chain was seen just once. Its antigen remains unknown. This record belongs to a study of T cell responses to AZD1222 COVID-19 vaccine. Overall study results and limits: Donors skewed white British and female; clonal diversity was possibly underestimated. Unmutated variant regions are reportedly targeted by nearly half of spike-specific TCRs.

Trimming cost V 2 bases and J 4 bases; bases outside gene matches: 6. This CDR3 comprises 15 residues. Germline V lookup: CDR1 LGHDT, CDR2 YNNKEL (reference sequence). The data were produced by immunoSEQ multiplex PCR, yet TCRdb's version contains in-frame clones alone and is incomplete. The table includes 130,000 or so clones, approximately 90% detected once. The input for sequencing was peripheral blood, taken on day 0 of MenACWY control vaccination. The chain employs TRBV3-1 (or the pseudogene TRBV3-2) and TRBJ2-7; TRBD2 agrees at 9 bases. The TCR comes from an adult in good health. The chain's CDR3 is CASSQPGTSRYEQYF. The CDR3 bases are TGTGCCAGCAGCCAACCCGGGACTAGCAGGTACGAGCAGTACTTC.